The 19 T cell receptor beta chains listed next were all sequenced from one sample in a study of blood T cells in healthy people across ages (dated by TCRdb to the mid-2010s). Receptor libraries were prepared by 5' RACE. The run used an Illumina HiSeq 2500. A second about 7 to 11 cycle PCR used a sample-barcoded 5' primer and a J-beta primer mix. The public sequencing data were trimmed at Q25 with fastp and processed into clonotypes with MiXCR by TCRdb, which kept only in-frame beta chains. Every entry covers one CDR3 protein and lists the most common genes and DNA from its rows. In this sample the table shows over 300,000 distinct CDR3 sequences, more than 45% of which occur a single time. The ten largest clones take up around 53% of the sample. Material for sequencing was blood. These receptors all stem from a man aged 60-69 years in good health.

This clonotype was detected many times. This chain connects TRBV5-1 to TRBJ2-1; a weak D match, TRBD2 (5 bases). This CDR3 region has 15 residues. In germline, CDR1 is SGHRS, CDR2 YFSETQ. The ends were cut back, 3 bases at V and 0 bases at J, with 10 bases in the middle. CDR3 coding DNA: TGCGCCAGCAGCTCCGGACTCGCCTCCTACAATGAGCAGTTCTTC. Translated: CASSSGLASYNEQFF. Full variable domain (rest looked up from reference TRBV5-1 and TRBJ2-1): KAGVTQTPRYLIKTRGQQVTLSCSPISGHRSVSWYQQTPGQGLQFLFEYFSETQRNKGNFPGRFSGRQFSNSRSEMNVSTLELGDSALYLCASSSGLASYNEQFFGPGTRLTVL.

J is TRBJ2-7 and V is TRBV11-2, with a possible D match to TRBD1 (5 bases). The V end lost 0 bases, the J end lost 3 bases, and 9 bases lay between the germline ends. The V gene's germline CDR1 is SGHAT and CDR2 FQNNGV. This CDR3 spans 14 amino acids. The CDR3 bases are TGTGCCAGCAGCTTAGAGGCAGGGAACTACGAGCAGTACTTC. Protein sequence: CASSLEAGNYEQYF.

The chain is built from TRBV20-1 and TRBJ2-1; TRBD2 aligns across 9 bases. Germline V gene sequence: CDR1 DFQATT, CDR2 SNEGSKA (reference sequence). This CDR3 is 15 amino acids long. V lost 6 bases, J lost 5 bases, and 11 bases stayed unmatched. The CDR3 loop is CSATLSSGAHNEQFF. CDR3 in DNA: TGCAGTGCCACCCTCTCTAGCGGGGCCCACAATGAGCAGTTCTTC.

This clonotype came up a few times. The chain has TRBV4-3 and TRBJ1-2, with D tentatively TRBD1 (6 bases). CDR3 length: 16 residues. The germline gives CDR1 LGHNA, CDR2 YSLEER. The V gene lost 0 bases and the J gene lost 4 bases, with 15 bases spanning the gap. CDR3 coding DNA: TGCGCCAGCAGCCAAGAAGGCCGGACAGTGGGCTATGGCTACACCTTC. This encodes CASSQEGRTVGYGYTF.

This clonotype has a handful of counts. The CDR3: CASSQEPRQTRNYGYTF. The CDR3 region has the DNA TGCGCCAGCAGCCAAGAACCTCGGCAGACCCGCAACTATGGCTACACCTTC. The gene calls are TRBV4-3 and TRBJ1-2; D not resolved. Trimming pared 0 bases from V and 2 bases from J, leaving 16 bases between. This CDR3 is 17 amino acids long. CDR1 and CDR2 from the germline V gene are LGHNA and YSLEER.

This clonotype was observed a single time. CDR3 sequence reads: CASSSIGGALEAFF. For the CDR3, the DNA is TGTGCCAGCAGCTCCATTGGAGGGGCCCTAGAAGCTTTCTTT. This chain uses TRBV6-5 with TRBJ1-1, with D possibly TRBD1 on 5 matching bases. The V end was cut by 6 bases, the J end by 8 bases, with 19 bases between. The CDR3 spans 14 residues. From germline, CDR1 is MNHEY and CDR2 SVGAGI.

This chain connects TRBV29-1 to TRBJ2-7, with TRBD1 matching 8 bases. Germline values: CDR1 SQVTM, CDR2 ANQGSEA. The length of the CDR3 is 13 residues. The trim removed 7 bases at V and 2 bases at J, leaving 7 bases unmatched. In DNA form, the CDR3 reads TGCAGCGCTGGGACAGGCCCCACCTACGAGCAGTACTTC. Translated: CSAGTGPTYEQYF.

The rearrangement links TRBV7-8 to TRBJ1-2, with D perhaps TRBD1 (5 bases). This CDR3 is 15 amino acids long. Per germline, CDR1 SGHVS and CDR2 FQNEAQ. V lost 6 bases to trimming and J lost 3 bases, with 17 bases between them. Here the CDR3 reads CASSISRVRDYGYTF. The CDR3, as DNA: TGTGCCAGCAGTATAAGCAGGGTACGGGACTATGGCTACACCTTC.

This clonotype showed up just once. A much more abundant neighbour one base away suggests this may be a read error. CDR3 sequence reads: CASSGDNYDYTF. CDR3 bases: TGTGCCAGCAGCGGGGATAACTATGACTACACCTTC. J is TRBJ1-2 and V is TRBV12-3 or TRBV12-4; D is undetermined. The CDR3 length is 12 residues.

The CDR3 spells CASSEWGAGAETQYF. The CDR3, as DNA: TGTGCCAGCAGTGAGTGGGGGGCCGGGGCTGAGACCCAGTACTTC. The V gene is TRBV6-1, the J gene TRBJ2-5; either TRBD1 or TRBD2 may fit D (6 bases each). V was cut by 3 bases and J by 5 bases, with 16 bases left in between. Germline V gene lookup returns CDR1 MNHNS and CDR2 SASEGT. This CDR3 has 15 residues.

The chain combines TRBV5-1 with TRBJ2-3, with 8 bases matching TRBD2. Germline V gene lookup returns CDR1 SGHRS and CDR2 YFSETQ. This CDR3 comprises 14 residues. Trimming took 4 bases from V and 4 from J; bases not matched to a gene: 5. The CDR3 region has the DNA TGCGCCAGCAGCCCGAAGCGGGAGCCAGATACGCAGTATTTT. It yields the protein CASSPKREPDTQYF.

The chain couples TRBV7-2 to TRBJ2-1; 7 bases fit TRBD1. The V gene end was trimmed by 4 bases and the J gene end by 0 bases; junction bases not matched to a gene: 3. The CDR3 is 15 residues long. The germline V gene encodes CDR1 SGHTA and CDR2 FQGNSA. CDR3 sequence reads: CASSWDRSSYNEQFF. CDR3 nucleotide sequence: TGTGCCAGCAGCTGGGACAGAAGCTCCTACAATGAGCAGTTCTTC.

This clonotype has more than one count but fewer than ten. The chain carries TRBV2 and TRBJ1-6; D call uncertain. V lost 4 bases and J lost 10, with 8 bases in between. From germline, CDR1 is SNHLY and CDR2 FYNNEI. The CDR3 extends over 12 amino acids. The CDR3 is CASSGQRSPLHF. The CDR3 DNA is TGTGCCAGCAGTGGGCAGCGGTCACCCCTCCACTTT.

The chain joins TRBV3-1 to TRBJ1-1; tentatively, D is TRBD1 (5 bases). The CDR3 length is 14 residues. V lost 3 bases and J 5 bases, leaving 13 bases between the germline ends. Germline V gene data show CDR1 as LGHDT and CDR2 as YNNKEL (reference sequence). CDR3 residues: CASSHSGAGTEAFF. CDR3 nucleotide sequence: TGTGCCAGCAGCCATAGTGGGGCGGGTACTGAAGCTTTCTTT.

This clonotype was seen a handful of times. The chain employs TRBV4-2 and TRBJ2-1, with 8 bases that match TRBD2. Germline loops: CDR1 LGHNA, CDR2 YNFKEQ. Unmatched junction bases numbered 15, after V lost 3 bases and J lost 8 bases. The CDR3 has 17 residues. CDR3 coding DNA: TGTGCCAGCAGCCAGGTGAGCGGGGGACCTACTACATATGAGCAGTTCTTC. Amino acid sequence: CASSQVSGGPTTYEQFF.

The CDR3: CASSRLGGNNEQFF. In DNA form, the CDR3 reads TGTGCCAGCAGCCGACTGGGGGGGAACAATGAGCAGTTCTTC. V usage is TRBV28 and J usage is TRBJ2-1; TRBD2 matches at 7 bases. Trimming at V came to 6 bases and at J to 5 bases, leaving 7 bases not matched to a gene. CDR3 size: 14 residues. Germline V gene lookup returns CDR1 MDHEN and CDR2 SYDVKM.

The rearrangement uses TRBV20-1 and TRBJ1-6; D might be TRBD1 (5 bases). V lost 5 bases and J lost 7, with 15 bases in between. The CDR3 is 14 residues long. Per the germline V gene, CDR1 is DFQATT and CDR2 is SNEGSKA (reference sequence). The CDR3 region has the DNA TGCAGTGCTCCGAAGGGGTACTTGAATTCACCCCTCCACTTT. Its protein product is CSAPKGYLNSPLHF.

The rearrangement joins TRBV27 to TRBJ1-1, with TRBD1 matching 9 bases. Germline V gene sequence: CDR1 MNHEY, CDR2 SMNVEV (reference sequence). The CDR3 runs to 14 residues. After removal of 7 bases from V and 4 bases from J, the junction contained 7 bases not matched to a gene. Here the CDR3 reads CASTSGTGITEAFF. CDR3 sequence (DNA): TGTGCCAGCACTTCCGGGACAGGGATCACTGAAGCTTTCTTT.

V and J are TRBV5-1 and TRBJ2-1, with 7 bases fitting TRBD2. Trimming cost V 4 bases and J 4 bases; bases outside gene matches: 17. The CDR3 contains 18 residues. The germline CDR1 and CDR2 sequences are SGHRS and YFSETQ. CDR3 sequence reads: CASSQGPELATRYNEQFF. The CDR3 bases are TGCGCCAGCAGCCAAGGACCCGAACTAGCGACCCGATACAATGAGCAGTTCTTC.